This entry features one T cell receptor (beta chain) sequence. V lost 5 bases and J lost 2, with 10 bases in between. The CDR3 has 13 residues. Germline V gives CDR1 LNHNV, CDR2 YYDKDF (reference sequence). Original processing notes: Amplification of reference gene primers provided the estimated nucleated cell counts. TCRdb's table, derived via immunoSEQ multiplex PCR, lists solely in-frame clones and lacks some. That table is the source of V, J and clone size, and D and trimming were worked out from the DNA. The sample holds fewer than 250,000 clones; 80% to 90% are singletons and the top ten take 7.5% to 8%. The entry originates in a study of blood T cell repertoires in COVID-19. Turning to the study itself: The United States, Italy and Spain were the sources of the acute and convalescent COVID-19 samples. T cells, B-cell-depleted T cells, or PBMCs supplied cDNA or gDNA.

V gene TRBV15 combines with J gene TRBJ2-7, with D possibly being TRBD2 (6 bases). The TCR was taken from a woman aged 45-65 years with active or convalescent COVID-19. Specimen: peripheral blood. The CDR3: CATSGGLPYEQYV. CDR3 coding DNA: TGTGCCACCAGCGGAGGACTACCCTACGAGCAGTACGTC.